This TCR beta chain stems from a study of CD8 T cells in Susac syndrome. Trimming took off 1 base at V and 4 bases at J, with 14 bases between the two ends. Per germline, CDR1 SGHDT and CDR2 YYEEEE. The CDR3 spans 15 residues. Sequencing of TCR beta was performed on blood CD8+ T cells and on blood CD4+ T cells. Random hexamers were used to reverse transcribe roughly 0.45 to 1 ug of RNA. Each CDR3 protein gets one entry after TCRdb re-called the immunoSEQ multiplex PCR reads with MiXCR. The sample has 120,000 to 150,000 distinct CDR3 sequences; approximately 96% are singletons. This TCR came from a human donor with Susac syndrome. Input material: CD4+ T cells from PBMCs. V usage is TRBV5-6 and J usage is TRBJ1-2; no clear D gene. CDR3 coding DNA: TGTGCCAGCAGCTTGAAGAGGGAGGGCCCCTATGGCTACACCTTC. This codes for CASSLKREGPYGYTF.